A selection of T cell receptor beta chains follows, all from one sample in a study of blood T cell repertoires in COVID-19. Sequenced by immunoSEQ multiplex PCR; TCRdb stores in-frame clones only, minus some. This sample carries approximately 70,000 clones, around 93% of them seen once, and the ten largest clones take about 5%. Sequenced sample: peripheral blood. Every receptor here comes from a woman aged 55-70 years with active COVID-19. Both conserved end residues are part of each CDR3. Fields, in order: clone size, D gene, V gene, J gene, CDR3 protein, CDR3 DNA. The D gene is left open where the match is weak. Where a row states a size, it is once, few, many or the class of an expanded clone; other rows omit it.

>few|.|TRBV28|TRBJ1-1
CASSLPGQIYTEAFF
TGTGCCAGCAGTTTACCGGGACAAATATACACTGAAGCTTTCTTT
>.|.|TRBV19|TRBJ1-2
CASSPDLRDSNYGYTF
TGTGCCAGTAGTCCCGATCTCCGGGACTCTAACTATGGCTACACCTTC
>.|TRBD2|TRBV7-2|TRBJ2-1
CASSLTGGSSYNEQFF
TGTGCCAGCAGCTTAACGGGAGGCTCCTCCTACAATGAGCAGTTCTTC
>.|TRBD2|TRBV28|TRBJ2-1
CAARGNNEQFF
TGTGCCGCGCGGGGGAACAATGAGCAGTTCTTC
>.|TRBD1|TRBV6-6|TRBJ1-2
CASSSLDRGQYGYTF
TGTGCCAGCAGTTCCCTAGACAGGGGCCAATATGGCTACACCTTC
>.|.|TRBV25-1|TRBJ1-1
CASSGTANTEAFF
TGTGCCAGCAGTGGCACAGCGAACACTGAAGCTTTCTTT
>.|.|TRBV5-6|TRBJ2-1
CASSLGLVSYNEQFF
TGTGCCAGCAGCCTCGGTTTAGTGTCCTACAATGAGCAGTTCTTC
>.|.|TRBV5-1|TRBJ2-5
CASSLGGVYQETQYF
TGCGCCAGCAGCTTGGGCGGGGTCTACCAAGAGACCCAGTACTTC
>.|.|TRBV7-2|TRBJ1-1
CASSSPVGAGTEAFF
TGTGCCAGCAGCTCCCCCGTGGGGGCGGGTACTGAAGCTTTCTTT
>once|TRBD2|TRBV4-1|TRBJ2-7
CASSYGTSARYEQYF
TGCGCCAGCAGCTACGGGACTAGCGCCCGATACGAGCAGTACTTC
>.|TRBD2|TRBV28|TRBJ2-1
CASLAVPYNEQFF
TGTGCCAGCCTAGCGGTCCCCTACAATGAGCAGTTCTTC
>.|.|TRBV19|TRBJ2-5
CASRQGETQYF
TGTGCCAGTAGGCAGGGGGAGACCCAGTACTTC
>.|TRBD2|TRBV28|TRBJ2-3
CASSLQRGGPSGTDTQYF
TGTGCCAGCAGTTTACAGCGGGGGGGGCCATCAGGGACAGATACGCAGTATTTT
>.|TRBD2|TRBV5-1|TRBJ2-7
CASSRTSGPYEQYF
TGCGCCAGCAGCCGGACTAGCGGTCCCTACGAGCAGTACTTC
>few|.|TRBV6-2/TRBV6-3|TRBJ1-1
CASSYSRGEWMNTEAFF
TGTGCCAGCAGTTACTCCCGGGGGGAATGGATGAACACTGAAGCTTTCTTT
>.|.|TRBV19|TRBJ2-1
CASTPSQRYRNEQFF
TGTGCCAGTACCCCCTCGCAGCGGTATCGGAATGAGCAGTTCTTC
>.|.|TRBV6-1|TRBJ2-3
CASSEAHGRVDTQYF
TGTGCCAGCAGTGAAGCCCATGGCAGGGTAGATACGCAGTATTTT